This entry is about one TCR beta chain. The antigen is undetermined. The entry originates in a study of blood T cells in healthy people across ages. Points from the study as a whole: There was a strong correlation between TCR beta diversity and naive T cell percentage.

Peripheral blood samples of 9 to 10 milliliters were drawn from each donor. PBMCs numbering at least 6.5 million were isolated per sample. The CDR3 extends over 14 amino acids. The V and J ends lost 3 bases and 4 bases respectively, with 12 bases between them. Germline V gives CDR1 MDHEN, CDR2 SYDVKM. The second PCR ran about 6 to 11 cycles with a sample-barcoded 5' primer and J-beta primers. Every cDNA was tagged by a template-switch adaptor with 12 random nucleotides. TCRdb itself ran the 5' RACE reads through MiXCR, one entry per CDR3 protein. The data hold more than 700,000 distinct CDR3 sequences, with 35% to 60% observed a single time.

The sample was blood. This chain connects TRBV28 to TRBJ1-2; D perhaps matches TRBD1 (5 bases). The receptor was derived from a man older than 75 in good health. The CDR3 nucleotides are TGTGCCAGCAGTTTCGGGGGATTAGGCTATGGCTACACCTTC. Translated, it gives CASSFGGLGYGYTF.